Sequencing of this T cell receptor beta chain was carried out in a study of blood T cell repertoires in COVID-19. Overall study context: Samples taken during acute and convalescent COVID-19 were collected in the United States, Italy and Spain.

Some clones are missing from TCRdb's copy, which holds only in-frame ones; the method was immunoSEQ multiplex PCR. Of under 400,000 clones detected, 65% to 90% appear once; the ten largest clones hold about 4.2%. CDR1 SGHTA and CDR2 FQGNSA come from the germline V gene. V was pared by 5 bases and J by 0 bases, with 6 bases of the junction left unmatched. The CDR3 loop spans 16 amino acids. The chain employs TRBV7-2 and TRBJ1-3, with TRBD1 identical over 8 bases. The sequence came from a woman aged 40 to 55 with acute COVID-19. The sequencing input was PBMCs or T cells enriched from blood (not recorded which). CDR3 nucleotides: TGTGCCAGCAGCCTCCGGACAGGGAACTCTGGAAACACCATATATTTT. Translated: CASSLRTGNSGNTIYF.